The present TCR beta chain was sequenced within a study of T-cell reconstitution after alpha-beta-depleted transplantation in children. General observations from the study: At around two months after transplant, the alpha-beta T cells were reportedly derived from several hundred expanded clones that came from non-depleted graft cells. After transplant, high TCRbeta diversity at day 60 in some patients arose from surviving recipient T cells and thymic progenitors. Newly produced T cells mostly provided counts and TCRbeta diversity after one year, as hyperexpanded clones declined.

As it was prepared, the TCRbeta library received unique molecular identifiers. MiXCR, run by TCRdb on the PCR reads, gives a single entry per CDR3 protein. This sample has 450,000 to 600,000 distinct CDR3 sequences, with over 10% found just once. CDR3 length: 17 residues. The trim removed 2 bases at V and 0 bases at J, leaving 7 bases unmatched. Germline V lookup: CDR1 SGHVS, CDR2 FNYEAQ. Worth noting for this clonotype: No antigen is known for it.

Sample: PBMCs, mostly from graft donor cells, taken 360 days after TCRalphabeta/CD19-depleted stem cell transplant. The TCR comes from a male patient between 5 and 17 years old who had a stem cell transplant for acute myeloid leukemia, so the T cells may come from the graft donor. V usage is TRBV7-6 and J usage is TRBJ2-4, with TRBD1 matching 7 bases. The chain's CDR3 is CASSLRVRGIAKNIQYF. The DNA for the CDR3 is TGTGCCAGCAGCTTAAGGGTCAGGGGGATAGCCAAAAACATTCAGTACTTC.